The clone carrying this TCR beta chain was counted between two and nine times. The antigen is not known. The data belong to a study of T-cell memory formation after mild COVID-19. Study at large: TCR clusters mostly belonged to single donors. Study-level points and caveats: Largely, contracting CD4+ clones fell within CM and EM, and contracting CD8+ clones within EMRA.

5'RACE primed at constant segments yielded TCR alpha and TCR beta cDNA libraries bearing sample barcodes and UMIs. TCRdb called the 5' RACE reads again in MiXCR, with one record for every CDR3 protein. The profile shows fewer than 250,000 distinct CDR3 sequences, 15% to 19% of them singletons. Germline loops: CDR1 SGHAT, CDR2 FQNNGV. The V end lost 3 bases, the J end lost 4 bases, and 3 bases lay between the germline ends. The CDR3 runs 12 residues. This rearrangement joins TRBV11-2 to TRBJ2-2, with unresolved D. Input material: PBMCs or a T cell subset sorted from them (not recorded which). The clonotype originates from an adult woman who had mild COVID-19 (a few samples of this study predate the infection). Cell type and time point are not known. This CDR3 is CASSFRTGELFF. In nucleotides, the CDR3 is TGTGCCAGCAGCTTCCGCACCGGGGAGCTGTTTTTT.